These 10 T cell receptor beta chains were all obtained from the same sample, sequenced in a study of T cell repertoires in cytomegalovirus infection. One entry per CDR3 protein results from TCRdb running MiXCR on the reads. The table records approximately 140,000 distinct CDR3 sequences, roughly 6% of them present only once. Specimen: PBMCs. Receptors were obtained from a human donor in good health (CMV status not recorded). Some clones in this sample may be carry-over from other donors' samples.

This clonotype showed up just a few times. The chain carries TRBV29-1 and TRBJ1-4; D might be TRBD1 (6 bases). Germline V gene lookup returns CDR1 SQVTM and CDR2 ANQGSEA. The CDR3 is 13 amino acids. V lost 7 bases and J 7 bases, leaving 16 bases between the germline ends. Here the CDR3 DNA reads TGCAGCGGGGTGAACCAAGGGGGTGAAAAACTGTTTTTT. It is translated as CSGVNQGGEKLFF.

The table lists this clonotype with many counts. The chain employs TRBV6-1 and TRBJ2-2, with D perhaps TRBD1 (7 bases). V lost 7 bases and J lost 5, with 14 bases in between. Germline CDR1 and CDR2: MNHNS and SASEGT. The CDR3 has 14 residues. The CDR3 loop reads CASIRGEVTGELFF. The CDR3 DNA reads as TGTGCCAGCATCAGGGGGGAAGTGACCGGGGAGCTGTTTTTT.

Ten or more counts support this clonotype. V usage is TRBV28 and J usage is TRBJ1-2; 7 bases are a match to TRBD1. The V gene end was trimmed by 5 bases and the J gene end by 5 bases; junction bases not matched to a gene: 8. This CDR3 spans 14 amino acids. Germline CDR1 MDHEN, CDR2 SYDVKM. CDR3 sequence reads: CASSAQGTGYGYTF. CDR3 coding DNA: TGTGCCAGCAGTGCACAGGGGACGGGGTATGGCTACACCTTC.

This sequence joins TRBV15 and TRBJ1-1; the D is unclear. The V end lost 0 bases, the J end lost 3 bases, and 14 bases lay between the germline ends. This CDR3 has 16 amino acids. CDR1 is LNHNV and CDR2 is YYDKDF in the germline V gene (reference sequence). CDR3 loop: CATSRDSTSADTEAFF. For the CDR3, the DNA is TGTGCCACCAGCAGAGATTCGACCTCCGCCGACACTGAAGCTTTCTTT.

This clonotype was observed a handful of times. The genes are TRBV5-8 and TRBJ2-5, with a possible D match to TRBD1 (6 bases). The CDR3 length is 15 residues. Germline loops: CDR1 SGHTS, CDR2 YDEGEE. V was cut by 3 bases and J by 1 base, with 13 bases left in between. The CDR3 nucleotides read TGTGCCAGCAGCTCCCCGGACAGATTCCAAGAGACCCAGTACTTC. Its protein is CASSSPDRFQETQYF.

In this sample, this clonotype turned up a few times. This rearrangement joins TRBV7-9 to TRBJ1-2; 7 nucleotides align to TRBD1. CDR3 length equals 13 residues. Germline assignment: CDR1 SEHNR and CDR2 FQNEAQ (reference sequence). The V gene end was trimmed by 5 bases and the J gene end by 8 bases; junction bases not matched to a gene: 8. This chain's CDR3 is CASSALGGHGYTF. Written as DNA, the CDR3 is TGTGCCAGCAGCGCCTTAGGGGGCCACGGCTACACCTTC.

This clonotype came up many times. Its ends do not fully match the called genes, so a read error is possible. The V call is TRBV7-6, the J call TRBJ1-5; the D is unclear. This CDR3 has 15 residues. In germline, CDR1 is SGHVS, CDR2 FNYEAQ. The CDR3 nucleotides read TGTGCTAGCAGCTTAAATGGTCAGTCGGGTCAGCCCCAGCATTTT. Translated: CASSLNGQSGQPQHF.

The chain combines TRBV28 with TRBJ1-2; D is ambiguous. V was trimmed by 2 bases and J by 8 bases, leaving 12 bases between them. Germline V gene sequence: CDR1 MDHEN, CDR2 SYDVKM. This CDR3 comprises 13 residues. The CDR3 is CASSLRVPIGYTF. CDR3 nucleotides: TGTGCCAGCAGTTTAAGGGTCCCCATCGGCTACACCTTC.

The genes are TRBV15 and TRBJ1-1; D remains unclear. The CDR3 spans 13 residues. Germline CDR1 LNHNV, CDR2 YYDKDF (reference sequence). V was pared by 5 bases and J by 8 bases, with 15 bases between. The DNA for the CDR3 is TGTGCCACCAGCCAACGAGGCGTCGGAGAAGCTTTCTTT. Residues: CATSQRGVGEAFF.

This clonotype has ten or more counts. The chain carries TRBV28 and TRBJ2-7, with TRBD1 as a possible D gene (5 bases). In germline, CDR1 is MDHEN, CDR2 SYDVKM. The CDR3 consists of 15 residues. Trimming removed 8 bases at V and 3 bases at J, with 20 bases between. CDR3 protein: CASSNPQGFGYEQYF. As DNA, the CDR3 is TGTGCCAGCTCTAACCCCCAGGGATTTGGCTACGAGCAGTACTTC.